Presented here are 9 T cell receptor beta chains from one specimen sequenced in a study of PD-1 blockade in classical Hodgkin lymphoma. After autologous stem cell transplantation all patients relapsed, and prior brentuximab vedotin exposure differed between cohorts. Data came from immunoSEQ multiplex PCR; TCRdb stores just in-frame clones and leaves some out. This table holds some 18,000 clones, around 85% found once. Sequencing used peripheral blood mononuclear cells (PBMCs), obtained at baseline. The origin of the receptors is a human donor with classical Hodgkin lymphoma.

The chain combines TRBV11-2 with TRBJ2-1, with D unresolved. CDR1 and CDR2 (germline): SGHAT, FQNNGV. The CDR3 consists of 14 residues. V was cut by 1 base and J by 10 bases, with 14 bases left in between. The CDR3 is CASSLAVAPGEQFF. The CDR3 DNA reads TGTGCCAGCAGCTTAGCGGTAGCCCCCGGGGAGCAGTTCTTC.

This clone was counted once. The chain has TRBV30 and TRBJ2-1, with 10 nucleotides matching TRBD2. Losses at the gene ends were 8 bases for V and 8 bases for J; bases not matched to a gene: 12. Germline values: CDR1 GTSNPN, CDR2 SVGIG (reference sequence). The CDR3 is 14 amino acids. CDR3 sequence: CAGRAGGAFYEQFF. The CDR3 nucleotides are TGTGCCGGGCGAGCGGGGGGGGCCTTTTATGAGCAGTTCTTC.

This chain uses TRBV19 with TRBJ1-1; perhaps TRBD1 as D (5 bases). This CDR3 is built from 14 residues. The ends were cut back, 8 bases at V and 1 base at J, with 14 bases in the middle. Germline values: CDR1 LNHDA, CDR2 SQIVND (reference sequence). The CDR3 DNA is TGTGCCAGTTGGCGGGGCCTCAAGAACACTGAAGCTTTCTTT. Its protein product is CASWRGLKNTEAFF. The full variable domain, completed using reference TRBV19 and TRBJ1-1, is DGGITQSPKYLFRKEGQNVTLSCEQNLNHDAMYWYRQDPGQGLRLIYYSQIVNDFQKGDIAEGYSVSREKKESFPLTVTSAQKNPTAFYLCASWRGLKNTEAFFGQGTRLTVV.

CDR3: CASSVAGVPNEKLFF. In DNA, the CDR3 is TGTGCCAGCAGCGTCGCCGGGGTCCCGAATGAAAAACTGTTTTTT. The chain joins TRBV9 to TRBJ1-4, with D unresolved. Deletions cut 2 bases from V and 5 bases from J, with 13 bases between. This CDR3 has 15 residues. CDR1 SGDLS and CDR2 YYNGEE come from the germline V gene. The whole variable domain, remainder taken from reference TRBV9 and TRBJ1-4, is DSGVTQTPKHLITATGQRVTLRCSPRSGDLSVYWYQQSLDQGLQFLIQYYNGEERAKGNILERFSAQQFPDLHSELNLSSLELGDSALYFCASSVAGVPNEKLFFGSGTQLSVL.

This clone was observed a few times. The chain couples TRBV19 to TRBJ1-2; 7 nucleotides agree with TRBD1. Trimming took 3 bases from V and 7 from J; bases not matched to a gene: 14. This CDR3 comprises 16 residues. Germline V lookup: CDR1 LNHDA, CDR2 SQIVND (reference sequence). The DNA for the CDR3 is TGTGCCAGTAGTATCAGAACCCCCACAGGGGTGAGTGGCTACACCTTC. This encodes CASSIRTPTGVSGYTF.

This clone was seen only once. One end of the junction fails to match germline, which may point to a read error. The sample has other DNA sequences that encode this CDR3 too. The chain uses TRBV28 and TRBJ1-2, with a tentative D call TRBD1 (5 bases). The germline V gene has CDR1 MDHEN and CDR2 SYDVKM. The CDR3 is made up of 13 amino acids. CDR3 residues: CASSSLWGSGYTF. DNA of the CDR3: TGTGCCAGCAGTTCCCTTTGGGGCAGTGGCTATACCTTC.

The V gene is TRBV5-1, the J gene TRBJ2-1; D unresolved. This CDR3 comprises 14 residues. The germline gives CDR1 SGHRS, CDR2 YFSETQ. V lost 0 bases to trimming and J lost 5 bases, with 9 bases between them. The DNA for the CDR3 is TGCGCCAGCAGCTTGGGGGCAGGAAACAATGAGCAGTTCTTC. It is translated as CASSLGAGNNEQFF.

The V gene is TRBV14, the J gene TRBJ2-7; D is possibly TRBD2 (5 bases). V shed 3 bases and J shed 2 bases, with 8 bases lying between them. The CDR3 is 13 residues long. Germline CDR1 SGHDN, CDR2 FVKESK. The CDR3 DNA follows: TGTGCCAGCAGCCACTTTAGCGCCTACGAGCAGTACTTC. Translation: CASSHFSAYEQYF.

This chain uses TRBV29-1 with TRBJ2-6; D gene ambiguous. V lost 7 bases and J lost 2, with 9 bases in between. The CDR3 has 13 amino acids. Germline V gives CDR1 SQVTM, CDR2 ANQGSEA. The CDR3 loop reads CSGISPGANVLTF. The CDR3 DNA reads TGCAGCGGAATCTCCCCTGGGGCCAACGTCCTGACTTTC.